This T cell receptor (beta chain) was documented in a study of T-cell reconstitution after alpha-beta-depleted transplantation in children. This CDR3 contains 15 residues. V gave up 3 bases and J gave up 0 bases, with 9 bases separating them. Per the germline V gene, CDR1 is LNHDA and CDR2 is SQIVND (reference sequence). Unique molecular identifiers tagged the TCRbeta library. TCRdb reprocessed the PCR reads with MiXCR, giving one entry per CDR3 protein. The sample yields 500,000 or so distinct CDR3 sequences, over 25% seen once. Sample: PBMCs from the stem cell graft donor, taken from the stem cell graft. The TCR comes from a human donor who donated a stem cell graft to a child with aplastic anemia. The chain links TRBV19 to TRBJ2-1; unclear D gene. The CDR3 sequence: CASSIQANSYNEQFF. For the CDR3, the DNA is TGTGCCAGTAGTATCCAAGCGAACTCCTACAATGAGCAGTTCTTC.